Sequencing of this T cell receptor beta chain was carried out in a study of blood T cell repertoires in COVID-19. As for the study in general: Material from acute and convalescent COVID-19 was sourced from the United States, Italy and Spain. The cDNA or gDNA used as material had been derived from T cells, B-cell-depleted T cells, or PBMCs.

Original analysis: Amplification of reference gene primers provided the estimated nucleated cell counts. Assay used: immunoSEQ multiplex PCR; TCRdb lists only in-frame clones, some missing. V, J and clone size are those of that table, while D and trimming were read from the DNA. The data show 95,000 to 150,000 clones, approximately 87% seen once. The specimen was peripheral blood. This clonotype was obtained from a man between 60 and 75 years old with acute or convalescent COVID-19.

The CDR3 bases are TGTGCCAGCAGTGAAGCAGTCACGGGTACGCAGTATTTT. Amino acids: CASSEAVTGTQYF. V and J are TRBV2 and TRBJ2-3, with no clear D. Per germline, CDR1 SNHLY and CDR2 FYNNEI. This CDR3 is 13 amino acids long. Trimming stripped 0 bases from V and 8 bases from J, with 9 bases between.